The next 27 T cell receptor beta chains were all read from a single sample in a study of T cell changes during pregnancy in multiple sclerosis. Method: immunoSEQ multiplex PCR; TCRdb's copy keeps in-frame clones and lacks some. This table has tens of thousands of clones, almost 95% appearing once. Sequenced material: peripheral blood, taken in the third trimester of pregnancy. These TCRs come from a female donor in good health, enrolled as a control in a pregnancy study.

The J gene is TRBJ1-2, the V gene TRBV29-1; TRBD1 agrees at 7 bases. Germline CDR1 reads SQVTM; CDR2 reads ANQGSEA. The CDR3 extends over 14 amino acids. V trimming: 7 bases; J trimming: 3 bases; junction bases outside the gene matches: 11. The CDR3 region has the DNA TGCAGCGCTACCGGGACAGCAAACTACTATGGCTACACCTTC. It codes for CSATGTANYYGYTF.

This clone was observed a single time. J is TRBJ2-7 and V is TRBV2, with TRBD2 matching 7 bases. CDR3 length: 14 amino acids. V trimming: 2 bases; J trimming: 3 bases; junction bases outside the gene matches: 4. Germline-derived CDR1 and CDR2 are SNHLY and FYNNEI. CDR3 coding DNA: TGTGCCAGCAGTGAACTAGCGGCCTACTACGAGCAGTACTTC. It encodes CASSELAAYYEQYF.

This sequence joins TRBV23-1 and TRBJ2-7; TRBD1 aligns across 9 bases. TRBV23-1 is assigned to the ORF class and has an uncertain function. With 3 bases clipped from V and 4 bases from J, the junction kept 10 bases outside the gene matches. CDR3 size: 16 residues. The CDR3 sequence is CASSQPAGQGRYEQYF. The CDR3 DNA follows: TGCGCCAGCAGTCAGCCGGCGGGACAGGGAAGGTACGAGCAGTACTTC.

This clone showed up just a few times. V usage is TRBV7-9 and J usage is TRBJ2-6, with D unclear. V was cut by 1 base and J by 0 bases, with 4 bases left in between. Germline V gives CDR1 SEHNR, CDR2 FQNEAQ (reference sequence). The CDR3 length is 15 residues. CDR3 DNA sequence: TGTGCCAGCAGCTTAGTGGCCTCTGGGGCCAACGTCCTGACTTTC. Protein: CASSLVASGANVLTF.

The genes are TRBV7-9 and TRBJ1-6, with D possibly TRBD1 on 6 matching bases. The germline V gene encodes CDR1 SEHNR and CDR2 FQNEAQ (reference sequence). The CDR3 sequence is 12 residues long. Trimming took 8 bases from V and 7 from J, leaving 9 bases between them. The DNA of the CDR3 is TGTGCCAGCGGACAGCAAAATTCACCCCTCCACTTT. Protein product: CASGQQNSPLHF.

This chain links TRBV7-9 with TRBJ2-2; D remains unclear. Germline V CDR1 and CDR2: SEHNR, FQNEAQ (reference sequence). V was pared by 0 bases and J by 5 bases, with 7 bases between. CDR3 length: 14 amino acids. DNA for the CDR3: TGTGCCAGCAGCTTAGCGGAGTCAACCGGGGAGCTGTTTTTT. Translating gives CASSLAESTGELFF.

This clone has more than one count but fewer than ten. The chain joins TRBV6-4 to TRBJ2-2; possible D gene TRBD2, 5 bases. Germline V CDR1 and CDR2: MRHNA, SNTAGT. The CDR3 has 14 residues. Trimming removed 4 bases from V and 4 bases from J, with 10 bases in between. CDR3 nucleotides: TGTGCCAGCAGTGTTGAGGGTTTCACCGGGGAGCTGTTTTTT. It translates to CASSVEGFTGELFF.

This rearrangement joins TRBV27 to TRBJ1-1; no clear D. Germline assignment: CDR1 MNHEY and CDR2 SMNVEV (reference sequence). The CDR3 contains 13 residues. V was trimmed by 2 bases and J by 8 bases, leaving 12 bases between them. CDR3 nucleotide sequence: TGTGCCAGCAGTTTAGTCTGGGCAGGAGAAGCTTTCTTT. This encodes CASSLVWAGEAFF.

The CDR3 sequence is CASSQDRTTTDTQYF. DNA for the CDR3: TGTGCCAGCAGCCAAGATCGGACTACCACAGATACGCAGTATTTT. The V gene is TRBV4-2, the J gene TRBJ2-3, with TRBD2 as a possible D gene (6 bases). The CDR3 length is 15 residues. CDR1 is LGHNA and CDR2 is YNFKEQ in the germline V gene. Deletions cut 0 bases from V and 2 bases from J, with 9 bases between.

The chain employs TRBV6-5 and TRBJ1-1; the D gene is possibly TRBD1 (6 bases). The CDR3 has 15 residues. V was shortened by 0 bases and J by 4 bases, with 12 bases between the two germline ends. From germline, CDR1 is MNHEY and CDR2 SVGAGI. The CDR3 region has the DNA TGTGCCAGCAGTTACTCCAAAGGGGGGGCCACTGAAGCTTTCTTT. This codes for CASSYSKGGATEAFF.

The chain combines TRBV6-5 with TRBJ1-2; 8 nucleotides align to TRBD1. Trimming removed 6 bases from V and 8 bases from J; junction bases left unmatched: 8. Germline V gene lookup returns CDR1 MNHEY and CDR2 SVGAGI. The CDR3 has 13 residues. The CDR3 loop is CASRPGTGGGYTF. CDR3 DNA sequence: TGTGCCAGCAGACCCGGGACAGGCGGGGGCTACACCTTC.

This chain links TRBV6-5 with TRBJ1-1; 7 bases match TRBD1. The V and J ends lost 2 bases and 2 bases, in that order; junction bases with no gene match: 5. The CDR3 runs to 15 residues. Per germline, CDR1 MNHEY and CDR2 SVGAGI. The CDR3 DNA follows: TGTGCCAGCAGTTACAAGGGACAGCTCAACACTGAAGCTTTCTTT. It is translated as CASSYKGQLNTEAFF.

The V gene is TRBV20-1, the J gene TRBJ1-1, with D possibly being TRBD1 (6 bases). Germline CDR1 is DFQATT and CDR2 is SNEGSKA (reference sequence). Trimming cost V 5 bases and J 3 bases, with 7 bases left between them. This CDR3 comprises 11 residues. CDR3 bases: TGCAGTGCTCCAGGGGACACTGAAGCTTTCTTT. Translation gives CSAPGDTEAFF.

The chain combines TRBV27 with TRBJ2-2, with D possibly matching TRBD2 (6 bases). The CDR3 runs 13 residues. Per germline, CDR1 MNHEY and CDR2 SMNVEV (reference sequence). Trimming took off 2 bases at V and 6 bases at J, with 7 bases between the two ends. CDR3 coding DNA: TGTGCCAGCAGTTTAGGCGGGGCCGGGGAGCTGTTTTTT. Its protein product is CASSLGGAGELFF.

V usage is TRBV5-1 and J usage is TRBJ2-3, with 12 bases identical to TRBD2. The CDR3 runs 16 residues. From germline, CDR1 is SGHRS and CDR2 YFSETQ. V dropped 3 bases and J dropped 4; count of bases not matched to a gene: 6. DNA for the CDR3: TGCGCCAGCAGCTCCCTGACTAGCGGGGGTGCAGATACGCAGTATTTT. This translates into CASSSLTSGGADTQYF. Using reference TRBV5-1 and TRBJ2-3 for the parts outside the CDR3, the full variable domain is KAGVTQTPRYLIKTRGQQVTLSCSPISGHRSVSWYQQTPGQGLQFLFEYFSETQRNKGNFPGRFSGRQFSNSRSEMNVSTLELGDSALYLCASSSLTSGGADTQYFGPGTRLTVL.

The chain carries TRBV6-5 and TRBJ1-6; D is unresolved. Trimming took off 0 bases at V and 6 bases at J, with 12 bases between the two ends. Germline CDR1 and CDR2: MNHEY and SVGAGI. The CDR3 runs 16 residues. DNA for the CDR3: TGTGCCAGCAGTTACTCGTTGCCAGGAGGTAATTCACCCCTCCACTTT. This translates into CASSYSLPGGNSPLHF.

The V and J genes are TRBV27 and TRBJ2-7; D is perhaps TRBD2 (6 bases). V was pared by 3 bases and J by 6 bases, with 24 bases between. The CDR3 extends over 17 amino acids. The germline V gene has CDR1 MNHEY and CDR2 SMNVEV (reference sequence). DNA of the CDR3: TGTGCCAGCAGTTTTTTGATTGGGCGGGGAAATTGGGGCGAGCAGTACTTC. Its translation: CASSFLIGRGNWGEQYF.

The chain recombines TRBV2 with TRBJ2-3; D remains unclear. CDR1 SNHLY and CDR2 FYNNEI come from the germline V gene. Trimming removed 5 bases from V and 2 bases from J, with 11 bases in between. The CDR3 spans 14 residues. The CDR3 sequence: CASSPQSATDTQYF. The CDR3 nucleotides are TGTGCCAGCAGTCCCCAGAGCGCCACAGATACGCAGTATTTT.

V usage is TRBV6-1 and J usage is TRBJ1-1, with TRBD1 matching 7 bases. The CDR3 is made up of 14 amino acids. V was pared by 8 bases and J by 7 bases, with 13 bases of the junction left unmatched. Germline loops: CDR1 MNHNS, CDR2 SASEGT. CDR3 DNA sequence: TGTGCCAGCGGTGGACAGGCCTCGTACAGTGAAGCTTTCTTT. Amino acids: CASGGQASYSEAFF.

The chain employs TRBV11-3 and TRBJ2-5; D unresolved. This CDR3 is built from 13 residues. The V end lost 1 base, the J end lost 5 bases, and 8 bases lay between the germline ends. Germline V gene lookup returns CDR1 SGHNT and CDR2 YENEEA. Written as DNA, the CDR3 is TGTGCCAGCAGCTTAGGTATCGAGGAGACCCAGTACTTC. This gives the protein CASSLGIEETQYF.

J is TRBJ2-7 and V is TRBV7-2, with 7 bases identical to TRBD1. This CDR3 has 14 amino acids. CDR1 and CDR2 from the germline V gene are SGHTA and FQGNSA. J lost 3 bases, V lost 1 base, and 3 bases had no gene match. CDR3 in amino acids: CASSLVSGGYEQYF. CDR3 DNA sequence: TGTGCCAGCAGCTTAGTTTCAGGGGGCTACGAGCAGTACTTC. Complete variable domain (other parts from reference TRBV7-2 and TRBJ2-7): GAGVSQSPSNKVTEKGKDVELRCDPISGHTALYWYRQSLGQGLEFLIYFQGNSAPDKSGLPSDRFSAERTGGSVSTLTIQRTQQEDSAVYLCASSLVSGGYEQYFGPGTRLTVT.

The J gene is TRBJ1-3, the V gene TRBV6-1; D may be TRBD1 (5 bases). The CDR3 spans 15 residues. Deletions cut 4 bases from V and 0 bases from J, with 10 bases between. Germline CDR1 reads MNHNS; CDR2 reads SASEGT. The chain's CDR3 is CASSGQLLSGNTIYF. Here the CDR3 DNA reads TGTGCCAGCAGTGGACAGCTACTCTCTGGAAACACCATATATTTT.

The V call is TRBV2, the J call TRBJ1-1, with D perhaps TRBD1 (5 bases). The germline V and J ends were trimmed by 3 bases and 2 bases, with 13 bases remaining between them. Germline assignment: CDR1 SNHLY and CDR2 FYNNEI. The CDR3 sequence is 15 residues long. The CDR3 loop is CASSEGGTANTEAFF. In DNA, the CDR3 is TGTGCCAGCAGTGAGGGGGGGACCGCCAACACTGAAGCTTTCTTT. Complete variable domain (other parts from reference TRBV2 and TRBJ1-1): EPEVTQTPSHQVTQMGQEVILRCVPISNHLYFYWYRQILGQKVEFLVSFYNNEISEKSEIFDDQFSVERPDGSNFTLKIRSTKLEDSAMYFCASSEGGTANTEAFFGQGTRLTVV.

The V and J genes are TRBV7-9 and TRBJ2-7; TRBD1 might be the D (5 bases). The CDR3 runs to 14 residues. V lost 2 bases and J 6 bases, leaving 14 bases between the germline ends. Germline V gives CDR1 SEHNR, CDR2 FQNEAQ (reference sequence). The CDR3 region has the DNA TGTGCCAGCAGCTTAACCCAGGGTGGCTTCGAGCAGTACTTC. Amino acid sequence: CASSLTQGGFEQYF.

V gene TRBV11-2 combines with J gene TRBJ2-2, with D maybe TRBD2 (6 bases). Germline CDR1 is SGHAT and CDR2 is FQNNGV. Trimming removed 11 bases at V and 5 bases at J, with 18 bases between. This CDR3 has 14 residues. The CDR3 nucleotides read TGTGCCCACGGGAACGGGAGAATTACCGGGGAGCTGTTTTTT. Translating it yields CAHGNGRITGELFF.

In DNA, the CDR3 is TGTGCCAGCAGCGACGAAGCGGGAGGGAACACCGGGGAGCTGTTTTTT. Translated, it gives CASSDEAGGNTGELFF. This chain joins TRBV9 and TRBJ2-2; 9 bases are shared with TRBD2. V lost 3 bases and J lost 1; bases outside the gene matches: 4. CDR1 and CDR2 from the germline V gene are SGDLS and YYNGEE. This CDR3 is 16 amino acids long.

The CDR3 coding sequence is TGTGCCTGGAGTCGACAGGGGGCAACTAATGAAAAACTGTTTTTT. It encodes CAWSRQGATNEKLFF. This rearrangement joins TRBV30 to TRBJ1-4; 9 positions agree with TRBD1. J lost 0 bases, V lost 2 bases, and 1 base had no gene match. CDR1 is GTSNPN, CDR2 SVGIG, per germline (reference sequence). This CDR3 is 15 amino acids long.